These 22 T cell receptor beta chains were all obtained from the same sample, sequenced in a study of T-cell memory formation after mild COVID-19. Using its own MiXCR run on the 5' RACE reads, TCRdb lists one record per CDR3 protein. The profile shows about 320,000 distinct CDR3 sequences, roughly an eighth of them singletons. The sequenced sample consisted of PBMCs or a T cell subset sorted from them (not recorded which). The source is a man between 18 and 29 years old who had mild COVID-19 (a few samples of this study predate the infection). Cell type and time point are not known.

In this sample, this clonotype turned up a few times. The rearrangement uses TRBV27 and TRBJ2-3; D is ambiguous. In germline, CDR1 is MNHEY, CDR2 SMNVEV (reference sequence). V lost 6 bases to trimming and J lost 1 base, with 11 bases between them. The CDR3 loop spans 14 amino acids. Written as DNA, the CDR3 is TGTGCCAGCAGGCCTCCGGGTGGCACAGATACGCAGTATTTT. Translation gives CASRPPGGTDTQYF.

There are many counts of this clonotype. CDR3 residues: CASSQVGGALREQYF. The CDR3 DNA reads TGCGCCAGCAGCCAAGTGGGTGGGGCCTTACGCGAGCAGTACTTC. The chain couples TRBV4-3 to TRBJ2-7; weak D call: TRBD1 (5 bases). The V gene's germline CDR1 is LGHNA and CDR2 YSLEER. V was shortened by 1 base and J by 6 bases, with 16 bases between the two germline ends. The CDR3 runs to 15 residues.

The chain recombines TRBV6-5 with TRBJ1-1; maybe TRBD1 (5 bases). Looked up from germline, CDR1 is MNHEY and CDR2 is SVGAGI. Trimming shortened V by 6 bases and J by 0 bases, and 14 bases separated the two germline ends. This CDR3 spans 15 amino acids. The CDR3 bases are TGTGCCAGCAGCCCCTCGGCAGGGATGAACACTGAAGCTTTCTTT. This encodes CASSPSAGMNTEAFF.

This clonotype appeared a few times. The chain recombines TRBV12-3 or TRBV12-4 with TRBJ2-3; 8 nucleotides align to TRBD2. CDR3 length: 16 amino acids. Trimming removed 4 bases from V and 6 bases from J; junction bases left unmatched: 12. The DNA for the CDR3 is TGTGCCAGCAGTTCCACCAGCGGGGGTACGCTGGATACGCAGTATTTT. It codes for CASSSTSGGTLDTQYF.

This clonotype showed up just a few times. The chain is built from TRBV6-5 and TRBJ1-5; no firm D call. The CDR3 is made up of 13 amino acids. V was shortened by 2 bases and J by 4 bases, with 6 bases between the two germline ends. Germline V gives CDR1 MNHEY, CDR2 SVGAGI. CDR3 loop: CASSYNPNQPQHF. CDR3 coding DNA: TGTGCCAGCAGTTACAATCCGAATCAGCCCCAGCATTTT.

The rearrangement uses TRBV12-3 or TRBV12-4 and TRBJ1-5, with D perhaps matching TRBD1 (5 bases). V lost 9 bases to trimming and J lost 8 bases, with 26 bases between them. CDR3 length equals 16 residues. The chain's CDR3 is CASKESQAGTAEPQHF. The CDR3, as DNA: TGTGCCAGTAAAGAATCCCAGGCGGGGACCGCTGAGCCCCAGCATTTT.

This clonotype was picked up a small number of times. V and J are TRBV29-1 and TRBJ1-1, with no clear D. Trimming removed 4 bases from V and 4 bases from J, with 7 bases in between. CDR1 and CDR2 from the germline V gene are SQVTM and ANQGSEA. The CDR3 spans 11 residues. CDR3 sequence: CSVVLVTEAFF. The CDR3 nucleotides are TGCAGCGTTGTCCTGGTCACTGAAGCTTTCTTT.

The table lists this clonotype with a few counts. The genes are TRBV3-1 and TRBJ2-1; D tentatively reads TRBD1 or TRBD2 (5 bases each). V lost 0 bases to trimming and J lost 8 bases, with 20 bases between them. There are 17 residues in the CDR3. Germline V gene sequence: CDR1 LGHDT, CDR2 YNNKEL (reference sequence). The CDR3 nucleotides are TGTGCCAGCAGCCAAGATTGGGACCCTCGGTTAGGAGATGAGCAGTTCTTC. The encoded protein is CASSQDWDPRLGDEQFF.

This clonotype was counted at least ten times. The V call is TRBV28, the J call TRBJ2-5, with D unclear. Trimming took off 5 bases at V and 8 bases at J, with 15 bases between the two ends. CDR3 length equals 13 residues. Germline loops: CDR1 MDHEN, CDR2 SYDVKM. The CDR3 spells CASSETTRQTQYF. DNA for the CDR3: TGTGCCAGCAGTGAAACGACGCGGCAAACCCAGTACTTC.

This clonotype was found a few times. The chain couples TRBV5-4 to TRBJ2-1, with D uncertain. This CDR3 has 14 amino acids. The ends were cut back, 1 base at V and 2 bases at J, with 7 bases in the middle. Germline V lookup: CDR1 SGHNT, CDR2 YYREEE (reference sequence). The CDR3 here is CASSLFTAYNEQFF. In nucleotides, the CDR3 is TGTGCCAGCAGCTTGTTCACGGCCTACAATGAGCAGTTCTTC. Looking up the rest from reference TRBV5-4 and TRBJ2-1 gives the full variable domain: ETGVTQSPTHLIKTRGQQVTLRCSSQSGHNTVSWYQQALGQGPQFIFQYYREEENGRGNFPPRFSGLQFPNYSSELNVNALELDDSALYLCASSLFTAYNEQFFGPGTRLTVL.

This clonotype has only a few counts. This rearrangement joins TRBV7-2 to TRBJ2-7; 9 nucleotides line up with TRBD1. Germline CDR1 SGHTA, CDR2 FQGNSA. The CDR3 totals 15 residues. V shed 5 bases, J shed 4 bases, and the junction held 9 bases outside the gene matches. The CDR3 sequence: CASSPGTGHPYEQYV. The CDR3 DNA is TGTGCCAGCAGCCCCGGGACAGGGCATCCTTACGAGCAGTACGTC.

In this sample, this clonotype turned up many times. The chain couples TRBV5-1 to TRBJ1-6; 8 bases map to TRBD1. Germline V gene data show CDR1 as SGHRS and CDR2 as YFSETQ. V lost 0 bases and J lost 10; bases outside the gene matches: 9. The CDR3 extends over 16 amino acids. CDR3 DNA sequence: TGCGCCAGCAGCTTGGCCCCCCAGGGGGCAAACTCACCCCTCCACTTT. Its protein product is CASSLAPQGANSPLHF.

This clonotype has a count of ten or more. In DNA, the CDR3 is TGTGCCAGCACCCGCTCAAGCGGGGGGGCCGTTGAGCAGTTCTTC. Translated, it gives CASTRSSGGAVEQFF. The chain employs TRBV3-1 and TRBJ2-1; 10 bases map to TRBD2. Germline trimming cut 7 bases from V and 9 bases from J; bases unmatched to any gene: 12. The CDR3 loop spans 15 amino acids. The germline V gene has CDR1 LGHDT and CDR2 YNNKEL (reference sequence).

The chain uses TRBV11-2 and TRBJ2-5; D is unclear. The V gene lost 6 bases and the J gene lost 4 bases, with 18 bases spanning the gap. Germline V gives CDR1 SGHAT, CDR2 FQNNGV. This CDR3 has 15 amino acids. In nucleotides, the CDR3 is TGTGCCAGCAGGGGCGGAGAGCTTATTCGAGAGACCCAGTACTTC. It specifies CASRGGELIRETQYF.

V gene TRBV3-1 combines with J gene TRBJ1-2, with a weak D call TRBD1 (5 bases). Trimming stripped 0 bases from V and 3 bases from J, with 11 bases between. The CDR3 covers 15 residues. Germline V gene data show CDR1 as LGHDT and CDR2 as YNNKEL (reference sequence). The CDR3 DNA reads TGTGCCAGCAGCCAAGATTTCCGGGGGGACTATGGCTACACCTTC. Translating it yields CASSQDFRGDYGYTF.

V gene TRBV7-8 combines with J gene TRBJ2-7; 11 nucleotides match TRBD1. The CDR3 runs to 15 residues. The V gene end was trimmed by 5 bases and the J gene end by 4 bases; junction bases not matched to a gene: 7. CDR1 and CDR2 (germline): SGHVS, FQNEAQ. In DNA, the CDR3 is TGTGCCAGCAGCCCCGGGACAGGGGGAGGGTACGAGCAGTACTTC. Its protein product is CASSPGTGGGYEQYF.

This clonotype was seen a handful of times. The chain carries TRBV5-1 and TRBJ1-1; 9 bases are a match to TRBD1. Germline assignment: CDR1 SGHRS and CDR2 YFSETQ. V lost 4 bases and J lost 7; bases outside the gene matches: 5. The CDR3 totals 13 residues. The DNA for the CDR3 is TGCGCCAGCAGCAGCCGGGACAGGGATGAAGCTTTCTTT. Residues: CASSSRDRDEAFF.

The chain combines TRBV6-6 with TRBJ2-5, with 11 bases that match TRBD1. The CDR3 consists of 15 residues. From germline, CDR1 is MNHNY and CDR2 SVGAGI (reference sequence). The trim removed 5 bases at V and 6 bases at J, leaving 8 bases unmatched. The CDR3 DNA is TGTGCCAGCAGTATATTGGGGACAGGGGGACAGACCCAGTACTTC. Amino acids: CASSILGTGGQTQYF.

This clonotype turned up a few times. CDR3 nucleotides: TGCAGCGTCGTACAGGGGGGGATGGGCGAGACCCAGTACTTC. Amino acids: CSVVQGGMGETQYF. This rearrangement joins TRBV29-1 to TRBJ2-5; D perhaps matches TRBD1 (8 bases). Germline assignment: CDR1 SQVTM and CDR2 ANQGSEA. The CDR3 is 14 residues long. V shed 6 bases and J shed 5 bases, with 19 bases lying between them.

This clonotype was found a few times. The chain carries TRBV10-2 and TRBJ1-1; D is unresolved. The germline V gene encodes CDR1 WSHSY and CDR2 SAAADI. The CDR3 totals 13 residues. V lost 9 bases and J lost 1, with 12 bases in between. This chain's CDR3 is CASTSGPNTEAFF. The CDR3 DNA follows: TGCGCCAGTACCTCCGGACCGAACACTGAAGCTTTCTTT.

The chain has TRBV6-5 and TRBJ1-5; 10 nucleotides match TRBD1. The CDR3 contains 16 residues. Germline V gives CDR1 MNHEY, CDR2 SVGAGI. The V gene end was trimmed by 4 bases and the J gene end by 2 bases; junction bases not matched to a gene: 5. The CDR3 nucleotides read TGTGCCAGCAGTTCGACAGGGGGCAGGGGCAATCAGCCCCAGCATTTT. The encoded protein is CASSSTGGRGNQPQHF.

The CDR3 DNA sequence: TGTGCCACCAGTGATTATATAGGGATCGACGGGGAGCTGTTTTTT. As protein: CATSDYIGIDGELFF. The V call is TRBV24-1, the J call TRBJ2-2; D call uncertain. The V gene lost 2 bases and the J gene lost 7 bases, with 13 bases spanning the gap. Germline V lookup: CDR1 KGHDR, CDR2 SFDVKD. This CDR3 is built from 15 residues.